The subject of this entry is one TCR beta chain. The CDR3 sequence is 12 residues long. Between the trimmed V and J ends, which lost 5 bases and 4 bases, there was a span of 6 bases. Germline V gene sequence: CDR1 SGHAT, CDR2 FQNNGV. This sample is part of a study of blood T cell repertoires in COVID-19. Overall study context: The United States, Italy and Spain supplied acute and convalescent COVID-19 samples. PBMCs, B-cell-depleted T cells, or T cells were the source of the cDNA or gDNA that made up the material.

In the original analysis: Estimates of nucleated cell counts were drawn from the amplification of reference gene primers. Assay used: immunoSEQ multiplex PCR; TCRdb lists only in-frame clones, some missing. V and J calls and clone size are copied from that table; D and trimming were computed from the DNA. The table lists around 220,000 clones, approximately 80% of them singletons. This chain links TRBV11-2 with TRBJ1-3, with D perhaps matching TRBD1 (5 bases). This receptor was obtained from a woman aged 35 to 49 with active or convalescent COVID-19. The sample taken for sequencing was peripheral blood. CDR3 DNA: TGTGCCAGCAGCAGACAGGGAAACACCATATATTTT. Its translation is CASSRQGNTIYF.